A selection of T cell receptor beta chains follows, all from one sample in a study of T cells in Graves' hyperthyroidism and ophthalmopathy. MiXCR was run by TCRdb on the multiplex PCR reads, yielding one entry per CDR3 protein. The repertoire holds hundreds of thousands of distinct CDR3 sequences, with 30% to 40% as singletons. The specimen was blood. The receptors originated from a woman in her thirties or forties with Graves' hyperthyroidism. The CDR3 runs from the conserved cysteine through the conserved F or W. A D gene is named only where the DNA matches it firmly. Clone size appears in some rows only: once, few, many, or a class for an expanded clone.

TRBV6-5,11,-,TRBJ2-7,-,TGTGCCAGCAGTACAGACCTCGGGCAGTACTTC,CASSTDLGQYF
TRBV2,14,TRBD1,TRBJ2-3,-,TGTGCCAGCAGCTTAGAGGACAGGGGGCGAGCGCAGTATTTT,CASSLEDRGRAQYF
TRBV19,15,-,TRBJ1-2,many,TGTGCCAGCGCAGGGCAGGACGCCGCTAACTATGGCTACACCTTC,CASAGQDAANYGYTF
TRBV29-1,11,-,TRBJ2-5,once,TGCAGCGTTGGGGGTACGGAGGGAAACTACTTC,CSVGGTEGNYF
TRBV4-1,16,-,TRBJ1-6,few,TGCGCCAGCAGCCAAGATGGGCTCCCTGGAGGTTCACCCCTCCACTTT,CASSQDGLPGGSPLHF
TRBV7-9,15,TRBD1,TRBJ1-2,many,TGTGCCAGCAGCCGCGAAGGGCAGGGGGGCTATGGCTACACCTTC,CASSREGQGGYGYTF
TRBV5-1,15,TRBD1,TRBJ1-2,many,TGCGCCAGCAGCCCCGGGGACAGAGGGTACTATGGCTACACCTTC,CASSPGDRGYYGYTF
TRBV7-9,13,-,TRBJ2-5,many,TGTGCCAGCAGCTTAGAAAGCCAAGAGACCCAGTACTTC,CASSLESQETQYF
TRBV19,15,-,TRBJ2-6,-,TGTGCCAGTAGTATCCAGATTACTGGGGCCAACGTCCTGACTTTC,CASSIQITGANVLTF
TRBV2,16,-,TRBJ1-2,many,TGTGCCAGCAGTGGAATAAGGGCCCCGCGGGGCTATGGCTACACCTTC,CASSGIRAPRGYGYTF
TRBV5-6,13,-,TRBJ2-7,-,TGTGCCAGCAGCTCCGAATATCCCTACGAGCAGTACTTC,CASSSEYPYEQYF